Sequencing of this T cell receptor beta chain was carried out in a study of T cell repertoires in cytomegalovirus infection. Findings and limits, study-wide: Ex vivo responses were dominated by HLA-C-restricted CMV-specific TCR beta clonotypes.

About this clonotype itself: Its antigen is not known.

TCRdb independently ran MiXCR on the reads; one entry per CDR3 protein. The data hold more than 150,000 distinct CDR3 sequences, with approximately 19% observed a single time. Per the germline V gene, CDR1 is MNHEY and CDR2 is SMNVEV (reference sequence). V was cut by 3 bases and J by 5 bases, with 11 bases left in between. This CDR3 contains 14 residues. The sequence came from a human donor in good health (CMV status not recorded). Some clones in this sample may be carry-over from other donors' samples. The rearrangement uses TRBV27 and TRBJ2-4; possibly TRBD1 for D (5 bases). Sequenced input: PBMCs. CDR3 coding DNA: TGTGCCAGCAGTTTGCGACAGAGTCAAAACATTCAGTACTTC. Translation: CASSLRQSQNIQYF.